This entry describes one T cell receptor beta chain. There is no known antigen for this receptor. Base-call qualities are not available, and no considerably larger clone is one nucleotide away. This entry belongs to a study of blood T cell repertoires in COVID-19 (TCRdb year 2020). At the level of the whole study: Samples from collaborators originated in the United States, Italy and Spain and spanned both the acute and convalescent phases of COVID-19. The material from the prospective study consisted of cDNA or gDNA derived from T cells, B-cell-depleted T cells, or PBMCs. The dataset comprised deeply sampled blood TCRbeta repertoires from subjects exposed to, actively infected with, or recovered from COVID-19. The repertoires were released in a freely available public database intended as a resource for research on the immune response to SARS-CoV-2. Samples were obtained from the ongoing ImmuneRACE study (first 160 participants) and from over 1,000 subjects provided by 6 global collaborators. Sample metadata almost always included a de-identified subject ID, COVID-19 status, age in years and sex. Where available, HLA class I and class II types were obtained from metadata supplied by the sample provider rather than from assay-based typing. Study-wide findings and limitations: How much clinical and demographic metadata was included differed by source and by participant, and the metadata was provided uncurated.

The immunoSEQ Assay, a bias-controlled multiplex PCR, was used to amplify TCRbeta CDR3 regions from genomic DNA. Per the authors' processing: The number of nucleated cells in each sample was estimated from the amplification of reference gene primers within the assay. To quantify the absolute abundance of each unique TCRbeta CDR3 rearrangement, sequence reads were collapsed and filtered. For each sample, productive Simpson clonality was calculated as the square root of Simpson's diversity index across productive rearrangements. TCRdb retrieved this table from immuneACCESS and kept in-frame rearrangements only. Not all clones are present; in checked studies, unresolved V genes account for under half, and no reason is known for the remainder. V and J calls and clone size are given by that table; D and trimming were obtained from the DNA. This sample is represented by around 140,000 clones; around 87% of them were singletons. The ten largest make up more than 2% of the sample.

The collaborating institutions used their own protocols to collect whole blood in K2EDTA tubes. For TCRbeta analysis, collaborators shipped samples as frozen whole blood, isolated PBMCs, or DNA extracted from either of those sample types. This receptor was obtained from a man in his 70s with active COVID-19. The sequenced material came from peripheral blood.

The sequence in DNA is TGTGCCAGCAGTGATAGGGGGCCCCCCTCGGGGTCACCCCTCCACTTT. It codes for CASSDRGPPSGSPLHF. The sequence is built from TRBV6-1 and TRBJ1-6; the junction holds 7 bases that match TRBD1. The CDR3 starts with the cysteine, ends with the phenylalanine, and has 16 residues. Only the CDR3 portion is preserved as DNA: 48 bases, with reading frame beginning at the first base. Reading the germline V gene gives CDR1 MNHNS and CDR2 SASEGT. V trim: 3 bases; J trim: 10 bases; unmatched bases: 12.